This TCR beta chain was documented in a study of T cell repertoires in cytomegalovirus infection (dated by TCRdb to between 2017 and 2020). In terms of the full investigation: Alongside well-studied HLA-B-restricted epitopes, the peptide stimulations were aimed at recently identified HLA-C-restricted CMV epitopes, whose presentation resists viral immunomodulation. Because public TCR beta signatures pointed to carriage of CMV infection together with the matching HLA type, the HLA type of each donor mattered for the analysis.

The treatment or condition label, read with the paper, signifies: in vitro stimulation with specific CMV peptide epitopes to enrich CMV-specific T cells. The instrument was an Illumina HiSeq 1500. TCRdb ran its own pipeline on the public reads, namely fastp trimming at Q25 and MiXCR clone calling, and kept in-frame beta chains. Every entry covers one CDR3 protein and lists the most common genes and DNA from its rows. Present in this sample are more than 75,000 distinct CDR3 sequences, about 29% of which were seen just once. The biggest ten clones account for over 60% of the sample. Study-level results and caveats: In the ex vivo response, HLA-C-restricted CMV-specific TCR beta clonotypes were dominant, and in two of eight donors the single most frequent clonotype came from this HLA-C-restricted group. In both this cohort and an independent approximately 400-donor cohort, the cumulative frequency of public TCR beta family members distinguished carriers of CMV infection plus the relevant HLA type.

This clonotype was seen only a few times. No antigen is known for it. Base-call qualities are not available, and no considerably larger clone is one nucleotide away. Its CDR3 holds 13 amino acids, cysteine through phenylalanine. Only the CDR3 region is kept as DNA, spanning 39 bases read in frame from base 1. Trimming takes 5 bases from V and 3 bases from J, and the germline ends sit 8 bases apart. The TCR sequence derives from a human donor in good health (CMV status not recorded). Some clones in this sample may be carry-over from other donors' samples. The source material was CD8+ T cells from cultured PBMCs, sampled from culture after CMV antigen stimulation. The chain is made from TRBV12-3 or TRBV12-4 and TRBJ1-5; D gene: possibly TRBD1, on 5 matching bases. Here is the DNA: TGTGCCAGCAGTCAGGGACCCAATCAGCCCCAGCATTTT. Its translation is CASSQGPNQPQHF.